One and the same sample provided the 12 T cell receptor beta chains below, sequenced in a study. The sorted Tregs were CD4+CD25+CD127-/low cells. Each CDR3 protein is one row after TCRdb ran MiXCR on the 5' RACE reads. The sample holds around 34,000 distinct CDR3 sequences; 25% to 30% are singletons and the top ten take less than 2.5%. The specimen sequenced was tumor-infiltrating Tregs sorted from the breast tumor. The source of these receptors is a female donor with breast cancer.

This clonotype appeared many times. The chain has TRBV11-2 and TRBJ2-3, with TRBD2 matching over 7 bases. Unmatched junction bases numbered 17, after V lost 0 bases and J lost 5 bases. Germline V gene data show CDR1 as SGHAT and CDR2 as FQNNGV. This CDR3 is 19 amino acids long. CDR3 sequence reads: CASSLDPPGGSVLGDTQYF. The CDR3 DNA is TGTGCCAGCAGCTTAGACCCACCCGGCGGGAGTGTACTAGGAGATACGCAGTATTTT.

This clonotype was counted many times. The J gene is TRBJ2-7, the V gene TRBV12-5; 8 bases line up with TRBD1. Germline V gives CDR1 LGHNT, CDR2 FRNRAP. The CDR3 is 16 amino acids. Trimming at V came to 0 bases and at J to 5 bases, leaving 9 bases not matched to a gene. The CDR3 protein is CASGLVLGQGMNEQYF. The CDR3 region has the DNA TGTGCTAGTGGTTTGGTACTTGGACAGGGCATGAACGAGCAGTACTTC.

This clonotype was observed a handful of times. The chain couples TRBV15 to TRBJ1-1; unclear D gene. The CDR3 sequence is 13 residues long. Trimming pared 4 bases from V and 3 bases from J, leaving 9 bases between. CDR1 is LNHNV and CDR2 is YYDKDF in the germline V gene (reference sequence). The CDR3 sequence is CATSIDRHTEAFF. CDR3 coding DNA: TGTGCCACCAGCATAGACCGTCACACTGAAGCTTTCTTT. Full variable domain (rest looked up from reference TRBV15 and TRBJ1-1): DAMVIQNPRYQVTQFGKPVTLSCSQTLNHNVMYWYQQKSSQAPKLLFHYYDKDFNNEADTPDNFQSRRPNTSFCFLDIRSPGLGDTAMYLCATSIDRHTEAFFGQGTRLTVV.

This rearrangement joins TRBV5-1 to TRBJ2-6; tentative D call: TRBD1 (6 bases). V shed 3 bases and J shed 0 bases, with 7 bases lying between them. Germline CDR1 is SGHRS and CDR2 is YFSETQ. The CDR3 contains 15 residues. As DNA, the CDR3 is TGCGCCAGCAGCTGGACAGTCTCTGGGGCCAACGTCCTGACTTTC. Protein: CASSWTVSGANVLTF.

The chain is built from TRBV12-3 or TRBV12-4 and TRBJ2-1; 14 positions match TRBD2. This CDR3 spans 16 amino acids. Unmatched junction bases numbered 11, after V lost 6 bases and J lost 10 bases. The CDR3 DNA is TGTGCCAGCAGACCCGGACTAGCGGGAGGTCAAGGAGAGCAGTTCTTC. Translating gives CASRPGLAGGQGEQFF.

A few counts support this clonotype. The CDR3 sequence is CSARSDREVYGYTF. CDR3 sequence (DNA): TGCAGTGCTAGATCGGACAGGGAGGTTTATGGCTACACCTTC. V gene TRBV20-1 combines with J gene TRBJ1-2, with 8 bases identical to TRBD1. Germline values: CDR1 DFQATT, CDR2 SNEGSKA (reference sequence). The CDR3 runs 14 residues. Trimming took 2 bases from V and 5 from J; bases not matched to a gene: 7.

About this clonotype: A junction boundary mismatches the germline segment, possibly from a read error. J is TRBJ2-2 and V is TRBV24-1, with TRBD1 matching over 7 bases. There are 15 residues in the CDR3. The V gene's germline CDR1 is KGHDR and CDR2 SFDVKD. The CDR3: CATSEGDRFTGEPFF. In nucleotides, the CDR3 is TGTGCCACCAGTGAGGGGGACAGATTTACCGGGGAGCCGTTTTTT.

This rearrangement joins TRBV19 to TRBJ2-1, with 14 bases fitting TRBD2. With V trimmed by 5 bases and J by 7 bases, 7 bases remained unmatched. CDR3 length: 16 amino acids. Germline V gene sequence: CDR1 LNHDA, CDR2 SQIVND (reference sequence). The CDR3 DNA is TGTGCCAGTAGTTCAAGACTAGCGGGAGGGCCTAATGAGCAGTTCTTC. Translated, it gives CASSSRLAGGPNEQFF.

A word on this clonotype: Being one base from a much bigger clone, this may be a read error. The chain joins TRBV9 to TRBJ2-1, with TRBD2 matching 10 bases. This CDR3 is built from 17 residues. Germline-derived CDR1 and CDR2 are SGDLS and YYNGEE. The CDR3 is CASSVVSSGSLENEQSF. In DNA, the CDR3 is TGTGCCAGCAGCGTAGTGTCTAGCGGGAGTCTTGAAAATGAGCAGTCCTTC.

This clonotype has ten or more counts. The V and J genes are TRBV20-1 and TRBJ2-7; D is uncertain. The CDR3 length is 11 residues. Deletions cut 3 bases from V and 3 bases from J, with 6 bases between. The germline gives CDR1 DFQATT, CDR2 SNEGSKA (reference sequence). The CDR3 reads CSASPNYEQYF. The CDR3 DNA follows: TGCAGTGCTAGCCCCAACTACGAGCAGTACTTC.

The chain combines TRBV2 with TRBJ1-1; D is perhaps TRBD1 (6 bases). The CDR3 runs to 18 residues. Germline-derived CDR1 and CDR2 are SNHLY and FYNNEI. Trimming removed 0 bases from V and 1 base from J, with 18 bases in between. The CDR3 is CASSEAGQLSIPNTEAFF. The CDR3 nucleotides are TGTGCCAGCAGTGAAGCCGGACAGTTGAGTATCCCGAACACTGAAGCTTTCTTT.

Notes on this clonotype: A much larger clone differs from this one at a single base, so this may be a read error. The chain links TRBV20-1 to TRBJ1-5; D call uncertain. CDR1 and CDR2 from the germline V gene are DFQATT and SNEGSKA (reference sequence). The length of the CDR3 is 15 residues. V lost 1 base and J lost 0, with 10 bases in between. CDR3 DNA sequence: TGCAGTGCTAGAGGAGGTCCCTATAGCAATCAGCCCCAGCATTTT. Residues: CSARGGPYSNQPQHF.